The T cell receptor (beta chain) under discussion was sequenced for a study of blood T cell repertoires in COVID-19. As for the study in general: T cells, B-cell-depleted T cells, or PBMCs provided the cDNA or gDNA that served as material.

Assay: immunoSEQ multiplex PCR; the TCRdb copy retains only in-frame clones and omits some. Among fewer than 120,000 clones, less than 75% were seen once, and the ten largest hold about 7.1%. V lost 5 bases and J 0 bases, leaving 11 bases between the germline ends. This CDR3 has 16 residues. Germline V gene sequence: CDR1 WSHSY, CDR2 SAAADI. The receptor's source is a woman aged 55 to 70 with acute or convalescent COVID-19. Source material: peripheral blood. This chain links TRBV10-2 with TRBJ2-6; TRBD1 is a possible D gene (5 bases). The CDR3 reads CASSPDRSSGANVLTF. DNA for the CDR3: TGCGCCAGCAGTCCTGACAGATCCTCTGGGGCCAACGTCCTGACTTTC.